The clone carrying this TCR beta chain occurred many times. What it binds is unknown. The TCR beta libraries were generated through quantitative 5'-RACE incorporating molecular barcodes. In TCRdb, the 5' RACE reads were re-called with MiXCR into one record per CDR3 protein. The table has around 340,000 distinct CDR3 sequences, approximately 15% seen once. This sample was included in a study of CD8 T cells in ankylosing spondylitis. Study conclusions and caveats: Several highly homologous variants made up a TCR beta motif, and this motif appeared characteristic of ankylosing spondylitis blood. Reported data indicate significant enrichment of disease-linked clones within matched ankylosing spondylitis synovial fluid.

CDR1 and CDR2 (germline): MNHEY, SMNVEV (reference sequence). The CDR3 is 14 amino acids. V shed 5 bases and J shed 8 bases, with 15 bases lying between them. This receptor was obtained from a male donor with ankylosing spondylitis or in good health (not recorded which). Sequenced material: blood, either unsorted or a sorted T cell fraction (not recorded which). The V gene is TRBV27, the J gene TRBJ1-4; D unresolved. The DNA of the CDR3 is TGTGCCAGCAGTCCGACACCCCGAGGAGAAAAACTGTTTTTT. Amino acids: CASSPTPRGEKLFF.